The 22 T cell receptor beta chains presented below share a single source sample, sequenced in a study of cytomegalovirus exposure and HLA in healthy donors. PCR involved 60 Vbeta and 13 Jbeta primers. TCRdb's copy holds only in-frame clones and misses some; the assay was immunoSEQ multiplex PCR. The table includes about 120,000 clones, 65% to 80% detected once. The sample was PBMCs. The receptors derive from a human donor in good health.

The chain joins TRBV6-6 to TRBJ2-7; 11 bases agree with TRBD1. The germline gives CDR1 MNHNY, CDR2 SVGAGI (reference sequence). The CDR3 spans 15 residues. After removal of 3 bases from V and 4 bases from J, the junction contained 5 bases not matched to a gene. As DNA, the CDR3 is TGTGCCAGCAGTTATGGGGGGGACAGGGGGTACGAGCAGTACTTC. Encoded protein: CASSYGGDRGYEQYF.

The J gene is TRBJ1-1, the V gene TRBV4-1, with 11 bases that match TRBD1. The length of the CDR3 is 17 residues. The germline CDR1 and CDR2 sequences are MGHRA and YSYEKL. Trimming took 4 bases from V and 2 from J; bases not matched to a gene: 9. This chain's CDR3 is CASSLGQGASINTEAFF. In DNA, the CDR3 is TGCGCCAGCAGCCTCGGACAGGGGGCATCGATTAACACTGAAGCTTTCTTT.

The rearrangement links TRBV16 to TRBJ1-1; D is perhaps TRBD1 (5 bases). CDR3 length: 14 amino acids. V was cut by 2 bases and J by 7 bases, with 14 bases left in between. The germline V gene encodes CDR1 KGHSY and CDR2 FQNENV. CDR3: CASSQDSGFGEAFF. DNA of the CDR3: TGTGCCAGCAGCCAAGATTCAGGGTTTGGTGAAGCTTTCTTT.

J is TRBJ1-2 and V is TRBV19; perhaps TRBD1 as D (5 bases). The germline gives CDR1 LNHDA, CDR2 SQIVND (reference sequence). V was cut by 2 bases and J by 5 bases, with 24 bases left in between. The CDR3 is made up of 18 amino acids. This CDR3 is CASSISSETANRRYGYTF. DNA for the CDR3: TGTGCCAGTAGTATAAGTTCAGAGACAGCCAATCGGCGATATGGCTACACCTTC.

In the case of this clone: Germline is not matched at one junction end, which may reflect a read error. J is TRBJ2-3 and V is TRBV6-1; TRBD2 might be the D (6 bases). CDR1 and CDR2 (germline): MNHNS, SASEGT. The CDR3 is 15 residues long. The CDR3 coding sequence is TGTGCCAGCAGCGAAGTGGGCGGGGTTGGAGATACGCAGTATTTT. Translated: CASSEVGGVGDTQYF.

The gene calls are TRBV10-1 and TRBJ2-5; 12 positions match TRBD2. Germline loops: CDR1 WNHNN, CDR2 SYGVQD (reference sequence). This CDR3 has 15 amino acids. V was pared by 3 bases and J by 4 bases, with 3 bases of the junction left unmatched. In nucleotides, the CDR3 is TGCGCCAGCAGTGAACTAGCGGGAGGACGAGAGACCCAGTACTTC. As protein: CASSELAGGRETQYF.

The rearrangement links TRBV27 to TRBJ2-1; TRBD2 is a possible D gene (6 bases). V lost 5 bases to trimming and J lost 9 bases, with 17 bases between them. The germline V gene encodes CDR1 MNHEY and CDR2 SMNVEV (reference sequence). CDR3 size: 14 residues. CDR3: CASSPQPMGGEQFF. The CDR3 DNA is TGTGCCAGCAGTCCACAACCCATGGGGGGTGAGCAGTTCTTC.

V usage is TRBV5-1 and J usage is TRBJ1-3, with a weak D call TRBD1 (5 bases). Germline lookup yields CDR1 SGHRS and CDR2 YFSETQ. CDR3 length equals 17 residues. With 2 bases removed from V and 2 bases from J, the gap between germline ends came to 17 bases. The CDR3 nucleotides read TGCGCCAGCAGCTTTATTCCGTCGACAGTCGCTGGAAACACCATATATTTT. Translating it yields CASSFIPSTVAGNTIYF.

This clone was seen only a few times. The chain recombines TRBV7-6 with TRBJ1-1; 10 nucleotides line up with TRBD1. CDR3 length: 16 amino acids. Germline CDR1 reads SGHVS; CDR2 reads FNYEAQ. Trimming cost V 5 bases and J 5 bases; bases outside gene matches: 11. The CDR3 bases are TGTGCCAGCAGCCAGACAGGGGGCATTGTGGGGACTGAAGCTTTCTTT. Protein sequence: CASSQTGGIVGTEAFF.

The chain employs TRBV2 and TRBJ1-2; a weak D match, TRBD1 (6 bases). Trimming took 6 bases from V and 2 from J, leaving 16 bases between them. Germline values: CDR1 SNHLY, CDR2 FYNNEI. This CDR3 contains 15 residues. The CDR3 protein is CASRPRQARNYGYTF. The CDR3 DNA follows: TGTGCCAGCAGGCCCCGACAGGCAAGAAACTATGGCTACACCTTC. Combining the CDR3 with reference TRBV2 and TRBJ1-2 gives the whole variable domain EPEVTQTPSHQVTQMGQEVILRCVPISNHLYFYWYRQILGQKVEFLVSFYNNEISEKSEIFDDQFSVERPDGSNFTLKIRSTKLEDSAMYFCASRPRQARNYGYTFGSGTRLTVV.

The chain links TRBV4-1 to TRBJ1-5, with D maybe TRBD1 (6 bases). With 4 bases removed from V and 6 bases from J, the gap between germline ends came to 16 bases. The CDR3 runs to 15 residues. Germline V gives CDR1 MGHRA, CDR2 YSYEKL. The DNA for the CDR3 is TGCGCCAGCAGCCTCGATCCGGGACACCTTCAGCCCCAGCATTTT. As protein: CASSLDPGHLQPQHF.

The chain links TRBV6-1 to TRBJ2-5, with TRBD1 identical over 12 bases. Germline V gene lookup returns CDR1 MNHNS and CDR2 SASEGT. V was clipped by 4 bases and J by 4 bases; unmatched bases: 4. This CDR3 has 15 amino acids. The chain's CDR3 is CASSGDRGLGETQYF. The DNA for the CDR3 is TGTGCCAGCAGTGGGGACAGGGGGCTCGGAGAGACCCAGTACTTC.

J is TRBJ1-5 and V is TRBV19; possibly TRBD1 for D (6 bases). Germline V gene data show CDR1 as LNHDA and CDR2 as SQIVND (reference sequence). The germline V and J ends were trimmed by 0 bases and 3 bases, with 9 bases remaining between them. CDR3 length: 15 residues. Written as DNA, the CDR3 is TGTGCCAGTAGTATAGACAGGGGACCCAATCAGCCCCAGCATTTT. Amino acids: CASSIDRGPNQPQHF.

V is TRBV6-4 and J is TRBJ2-3; 8 nucleotides line up with TRBD1. Per the germline V gene, CDR1 is MRHNA and CDR2 is SNTAGT. V lost 6 bases to trimming and J lost 3 bases; unmatched junction nucleotides: 8. The CDR3 consists of 15 residues. The DNA of the CDR3 is TGTGCCAGCAGCGCTCAGGGGGCAGTTACAGATACGCAGTATTTT. Translated: CASSAQGAVTDTQYF.

The genes are TRBV5-1 and TRBJ1-2, with 11 bases that match TRBD1. With 4 bases clipped from V and 4 bases from J, the junction kept 3 bases outside the gene matches. This CDR3 has 14 residues. Germline values: CDR1 SGHRS, CDR2 YFSETQ. As DNA, the CDR3 is TGCGCCAGCAGCCCCGGGACAGGGGGCTATGGCTACACCTTC. This translates into CASSPGTGGYGYTF.

V gene TRBV11-2 combines with J gene TRBJ2-7, with D hard to call. This CDR3 comprises 11 residues. Germline V gives CDR1 SGHAT, CDR2 FQNNGV. Trimming cost V 4 bases and J 6 bases, with 7 bases left between them. The CDR3 loop is CASSSAREQYF. The CDR3 DNA sequence: TGTGCCAGCAGCTCTGCGCGCGAGCAGTACTTC.

The chain links TRBV27 to TRBJ2-7; possible D gene TRBD2, 6 bases. Germline V gene lookup returns CDR1 MNHEY and CDR2 SMNVEV (reference sequence). The CDR3 is made up of 12 amino acids. The V end was cut by 7 bases, the J end by 1 base, with 8 bases between. The CDR3 is CASTSDSYEQYF. The CDR3 nucleotides are TGTGCCAGCACTAGCGATTCCTACGAGCAGTACTTC.

The V and J genes are TRBV6-5 and TRBJ1-1, with D perhaps matching TRBD1 (5 bases). This CDR3 region has 11 residues. Looked up from germline, CDR1 is MNHEY and CDR2 is SVGAGI. Trimming pared 6 bases from V and 5 bases from J, leaving 7 bases between. The CDR3 DNA is TGTGCCAGCAGGGCAGGGACTGAAGCTTTCTTT. Translation: CASRAGTEAFF.

The V and J genes are TRBV28 and TRBJ2-3; 7 bases align to TRBD2. Germline CDR1 reads MDHEN; CDR2 reads SYDVKM. The J segment lost 0 bases and the V segment lost 8 bases, leaving 14 bases of the junction unmatched. This CDR3 spans 17 amino acids. The CDR3 nucleotides read TGTGCCAGCTTTCCCCGCGAGGGAGGGCGAAGCACAGATACGCAGTATTTT. Translation gives CASFPREGGRSTDTQYF.

The CDR3 sequence is CASSDLTYGSNQPQHF. CDR3 DNA sequence: TGTGCCAGCAGTGATCTGACATATGGAAGCAATCAGCCCCAGCATTTT. V usage is TRBV6-4 and J usage is TRBJ1-5; D ambiguous. The germline gives CDR1 MRHNA, CDR2 SNTAGT. The length of the CDR3 is 16 residues. Trimming stripped 3 bases from V and 1 base from J, with 13 bases between.

The chain uses TRBV4-1 and TRBJ2-3, with 10 bases that match TRBD2. The CDR3 spans 17 residues. From germline, CDR1 is MGHRA and CDR2 YSYEKL. Trimming removed 0 bases from V and 1 base from J; junction bases left unmatched: 4. The CDR3 DNA follows: TGCGCCAGCAGCCAAGACTTAACTAGCGGGGGCACAGATACGCAGTATTTT. Its protein is CASSQDLTSGGTDTQYF.

This chain uses TRBV15 with TRBJ2-5, with 10 nucleotides matching TRBD2. Germline V CDR1 and CDR2: LNHNV, YYDKDF (reference sequence). Trimming cost V 1 base and J 2 bases; bases outside gene matches: 4. The CDR3 has 16 amino acids. CDR3 DNA: TGTGCCACCAGCAGAGCGAGGACTAGCGGACAAGAGACCCAGTACTTC. It is translated as CATSRARTSGQETQYF.